These 26 T cell receptor beta chains were all obtained from the same sample, sequenced in a study of tumor-infiltrating lymphocytes in primary liver carcinoma. The source material, about 17-31 mg of unsorted bulk tissue, was used to co-extract RNA and DNA. Researchers generated TCR beta cDNA from about 530 ng of total RNA, relying on a constant-region primer. What produced the TCR beta libraries was three nested multiplex PCR rounds using slightly modified ARM-PCR. The first two PCR rounds used TRBV1-TRBV30 forward primers with a C-beta reverse primer, nine to ten cycles each. TCRdb used MiXCR to reprocess the multiplex PCR reads, holding one entry per CDR3 protein. The table records about 43,000 distinct CDR3 sequences, 73% of them present only once. Sequences were obtained from liver tumor tissue from sampling region 2. Specified subset: tumor region T2, inferior pole. The receptors derive from a man in his forties with primary liver carcinoma and hepatitis B virus infection.

As concerns this clonotype: An end of the junction differs from the germline gene, which may be a read error. This sequence joins TRBV28 and TRBJ1-2; D is undetermined. Germline loops: CDR1 MDHEN, CDR2 SYDVKM. The CDR3 loop spans 13 amino acids. The CDR3, as DNA: TGTGCCAGCAGTCTACCCAAAGGTTATGGCCACACCTTC. It is translated as CASSLPKGYGHTF.

Of note for this clonotype: An end of the junction does not agree with germline; a read error may underlie this. The chain links TRBV12-3 or TRBV12-4 to TRBJ2-7; possible D gene TRBD1, 6 bases. CDR3 length equals 15 residues. CDR3 loop: CASSYRTAHSYEQYF. The DNA for the CDR3 is TGCGCCAGCAGTTACCGGACAGCCCACTCCTACGAGCAGTACTTC.

On this clonotype: An end of the junction does not agree with germline; a read error may underlie this. This chain links TRBV5-1 with TRBJ2-7; TRBD1 matches 8 bases. This CDR3 spans 14 amino acids. Germline assignment: CDR1 SGHRS and CDR2 YFSETQ. CDR3 nucleotides: TGCGTCAGCAGCTTGGGACAGGCTCCCTACGAGCAGTACTTC. Residues: CVSSLGQAPYEQYF.

The chain couples TRBV28 to TRBJ2-7; TRBD2 might be the D (6 bases). The CDR3 is made up of 15 amino acids. V lost 0 bases, J lost 6 bases, and 15 bases lay in between. From germline, CDR1 is MDHEN and CDR2 SYDVKM. CDR3 coding DNA: TGTGCCAGCAGTTTATGGTGCGGGAACGTGGTCGAGCAGTACTTC. This translates into CASSLWCGNVVEQYF.

On this clonotype itself: This may stem from a read error, because a much larger clone lies one nucleotide away. The chain uses TRBV20-1 and TRBJ2-1, with a weak D call TRBD2 (6 bases). Trimming stripped 5 bases from V and 5 bases from J, with 16 bases between. The CDR3 spans 14 residues. The germline V gene has CDR1 DFQATT and CDR2 SNEGSKA (reference sequence). CDR3 DNA: TGCAGTGCTCAGGGACGGGGGAAGGACAATGAGCAGTTCTTC. Translation: CSAQGRGKDNEQFF.

There are a few counts of this clonotype. A much larger clone sits a single nucleotide away, making a read error possible. This chain links TRBV7-9 with TRBJ1-2; 7 bases match TRBD1. Germline V gene lookup returns CDR1 SEHNR and CDR2 FQNEAQ (reference sequence). The CDR3 extends over 14 amino acids. CDR3: CTSSSGTDPYGYTF. The CDR3 region has the DNA TGTACCAGCAGCTCCGGGACAGACCCCTATGGCTACACCTTC.

Turning to this clonotype: One junction end disagrees with the germline gene, perhaps due to a read error. CDR3 loop: CANTDGRGYIF. CDR3 sequence (DNA): TGTGCCAACACCGATGGGAGAGGCTACATCTTC. The gene calls are TRBV6-5 and TRBJ1-2; D is unclear. The germline V gene has CDR1 MNHEY and CDR2 SVGAGI. The CDR3 has 11 amino acids.

In the case of this clonotype: Here the CDR3 omits its conserved ending phenylalanine or tryptophan, so a read error is the likely source. The chain carries TRBV11-1 and TRBJ2-2; possible D gene TRBD1, 5 bases. The CDR3 is 15 residues long. Germline V lookup: CDR1 SGHAT, CDR2 FQDESV (reference sequence). CDR3 residues: CDSNYTGPFSGELFL. The CDR3 DNA is TGTGACAGCAACTATACAGGACCTTTCTCCGGGGAGCTGTTTCTT.

As to this clonotype: The CDR3 carries no conserved terminal phenylalanine or tryptophan, so it likely arises from a read error. No DNA is shown, since the ends of the CDR3 on it are uncertain; the CDR3 is the one TCRdb lists. This chain uses TRBV6-2 or TRBV6-3 with TRBJ2-7; no DNA check was done on the table's D call, TRBD2. The CDR3 adds up to 17 amino acids, both ends counted. The germline CDR1 and CDR2 sequences are MNHEY and SVGEGT. The CDR3 loop is CVSSYDGRTSGIYERYS.

The chain links TRBV5-6 to TRBJ1-1, with D tentatively TRBD1 (6 bases). Germline V lookup: CDR1 SGHDT, CDR2 YYEEEE. The V end lost 4 bases, the J end lost 7 bases, and 17 bases lay between the germline ends. This CDR3 is 14 amino acids long. The DNA for the CDR3 is TGTGCCAGCAGCGCACGACAGGAGCGGAGTGAAGCTTTCTTT. Translation gives CASSARQERSEAFF.

Regarding this clonotype: The conserved closing phenylalanine or tryptophan is absent in this CDR3, likely reflecting a read error. The V call is TRBV29-1, the J call TRBJ2-5; TRBD1 aligns across 11 bases. CDR3 length: 15 amino acids. Looked up from germline, CDR1 is SQVTM and CDR2 is ANQGSEA. The CDR3 DNA sequence: TGCGGTGTTGAAGCGGACAGGGGGCGAGCAGAGGCCCAGTACTTA. Encoded protein: CGVEADRGRAEAQYL.

On this clonotype itself: At one boundary the junction diverges from the germline segment, which might be a read error. V and J are TRBV5-1 and TRBJ2-3; D unresolved. Germline CDR1 reads SGHRS; CDR2 reads YFSETQ. The CDR3 consists of 14 residues. In DNA, the CDR3 is TGCGCCATCAGCTTCGTCCATAACACAGATACGCAGTATTTT. Its protein is CAISFVHNTDTQYF.

To note about this clonotype: An end of the junction does not agree with germline; a read error may underlie this. The J gene is TRBJ2-5, the V gene TRBV29-1, with D tentatively TRBD1 (6 bases). This CDR3 spans 14 amino acids. Germline CDR1 is SQVTM and CDR2 is ANQGSEA. For the CDR3, the DNA is TGCAGCGTTAGGACAGCATCATTTCAAGAGACCCAGTGCTTC. Its protein is CSVRTASFQETQCF.

Worth noting for this clonotype: A junction boundary mismatches the germline segment, possibly from a read error. The chain is built from TRBV5-6 and TRBJ2-5; 7 bases match TRBD2. The CDR3 is 15 residues long. Germline CDR1 SGHDT, CDR2 YYEEEE. The CDR3 is CASSSNWAGVETQCF. The CDR3 nucleotides are TGTGCAAGCAGCTCCAACTGGGCGGGAGTGGAGACCCAGTGCTTC.

Points on this clonotype: The conserved phenylalanine or tryptophan normally closing the CDR3 is absent here, so this likely arose from a read error. The genes are TRBV2 and TRBJ2-7, with D possibly being TRBD2 (6 bases). Germline V lookup: CDR1 SNHLY, CDR2 FYNNEI. The V end was cut by 7 bases, the J end by 3 bases, with 13 bases between. The CDR3 has 13 amino acids. CDR3 DNA: TGTGCCAGCACAGGAGGGTTGGACTACGAGCAGTACTCC. Translating it yields CASTGGLDYEQYS.

Concerning this clonotype itself: The junction and the germline gene differ at one end; a read error may be behind it. The chain links TRBV4-1 to TRBJ2-5; TRBD2 agrees at 7 bases. From germline, CDR1 is MGHRA and CDR2 YSYEKL. The CDR3 sequence is 18 residues long. The DNA of the CDR3 is TGCGCCAGCAGCTCTTCAGGAGGTCCCGCTAGCGGCCAAGAGACCCATTACTTC. It specifies CASSSSGGPASGQETHYF.

The chain combines TRBV11-2 with TRBJ2-2, with D possibly matching TRBD2 (5 bases). The CDR3 loop spans 15 amino acids. The germline gives CDR1 SGHAT, CDR2 FQNNGV. The CDR3 protein is CTSSLLARNTGELFF. The DNA of the CDR3 is TGTACGAGCAGCTTATTAGCGCGGAACACCGGGGAGCTGTTTTTT.

With regard to this clonotype: A read error may account for a junction end that differs from germline. DNA for the CDR3: TGTGCCAGCATATGGGACAAGGGGTTTCATGGATACACCTTC. Translated, it gives CASIWDKGFHGYTF. The V gene is TRBV7-9, the J gene TRBJ1-2; possible D gene TRBD1, 6 bases. Germline V CDR1 and CDR2: SEHNR, FQNEAQ (reference sequence). The CDR3 consists of 14 residues.

This clonotype was counted many times. The genes are TRBV5-1 and TRBJ1-5; TRBD1 might be the D (6 bases). The V and J ends lost 4 bases and 0 bases respectively, with 11 bases between them. Germline CDR1 is SGHRS and CDR2 is YFSETQ. This CDR3 contains 15 residues. The CDR3 coding sequence is TGCGCCAGCAGCCCAGGGGCGAATAGCAATCAGCCCCAGCATTTT. Translated: CASSPGANSNQPQHF.

The sample holds one count of this clonotype. Since the CDR3 does not end with the conserved phenylalanine or tryptophan, this likely comes from a read error. The rearrangement links TRBV5-1 to TRBJ1-1; D ambiguous. This CDR3 has 13 amino acids. Germline V gives CDR1 SGHRS, CDR2 YFSETQ. Here the CDR3 reads CTSSDDPNTEAFI. The DNA of the CDR3 is TGCACCAGCAGCGATGATCCGAACACTGAAGCTTTCATT.

This rearrangement joins TRBV20-1 to TRBJ2-3, with 8 bases aligning to TRBD1. V lost 3 bases, J lost 4 bases, and 9 bases stayed unmatched. CDR3 length: 15 residues. CDR1 and CDR2 from the germline V gene are DFQATT and SNEGSKA (reference sequence). CDR3 region: CSASNGQGGSDTQYF. In DNA form, the CDR3 reads TGCAGTGCTAGCAATGGACAGGGAGGTTCAGATACGCAGTATTTT.

Only one count was recorded for this clonotype. An end of the junction differs from the germline gene, which may be a read error. The chain combines TRBV14 with TRBJ2-7; 7 bases agree with TRBD2. The CDR3 is made up of 14 amino acids. Per the germline V gene, CDR1 is SGHDN and CDR2 is FVKESK. CDR3 bases: TGTGCCGGCAGCTTCGGGGGGTGGAGCTATGAGCAGTACTTC. It specifies CAGSFGGWSYEQYF.

This chain joins TRBV29-1 and TRBJ2-1; 11 nucleotides agree with TRBD2. The trim removed 4 bases at V and 3 bases at J, leaving 5 bases unmatched. The CDR3 runs to 15 residues. The germline gives CDR1 SQVTM, CDR2 ANQGSEA. CDR3 region: CSVGLAGRLYNEQFF. The DNA for the CDR3 is TGCAGCGTTGGACTAGCGGGAAGACTCTACAATGAGCAGTTCTTC.

This clonotype was found a few times. The final CDR3 position lacks the conserved phenylalanine or tryptophan, pointing to a likely read error. This chain joins TRBV20-1 and TRBJ2-7, with 11 bases fitting TRBD2. This CDR3 region has 14 residues. CDR1 and CDR2 from the germline V gene are DFQATT and SNEGSKA (reference sequence). CDR3 residues: CSALTSGRADEQYL. The CDR3 DNA sequence: TGCAGCGCCCTTACTAGCGGGAGAGCAGACGAGCAGTACCTC.

The rearrangement links TRBV11-2 to TRBJ2-5; D might be TRBD1 or TRBD2, each matching 6 bases. V was shortened by 6 bases and J by 4 bases, with 15 bases between the two germline ends. CDR1 SGHAT and CDR2 FQNNGV come from the germline V gene. This CDR3 spans 14 amino acids. CDR3 in DNA: TGTGCCAGCAGTTTTAGAGGGGGGCGAGAGACCCAGTACTTC. It yields the protein CASSFRGGRETQYF. The full variable domain, with the rest looked up from reference TRBV11-2 and TRBJ2-5, is EAGVAQSPRYKIIEKRQSVAFWCNPISGHATLYWYQQILGQGPKLLIQFQNNGVVDDSQLPKDRFSAERLKGVDSTLKIQPAKLEDSAVYLCASSFRGGRETQYFGPGTRLLVL.

About this clonotype itself: The junction differs from germline at one of its ends, possibly a read error. The chain combines TRBV4-1 with TRBJ2-3; D possibly corresponds to TRBD2 (5 bases). There are 13 residues in the CDR3. CDR1 is MGHRA, CDR2 YSYEKL, per germline. The CDR3 DNA reads as TGCACCAGCAGCCAACAGACGGGAATTACTCAGTATTTT. As protein: CTSSQQTGITQYF.